Below, 26 T cell receptor beta chains from the same sample are listed, as sequenced in a study of blood T cell repertoires in COVID-19. Libraries were prepared by immunoSEQ multiplex PCR; TCRdb keeps only in-frame clonotypes and omits some of them. The sample consists of around 430,000 clones, approximately 88% of them appearing once. The sample was peripheral blood. These receptors all come from a woman in her 50s with COVID-19, enrolled during active disease.

The rearrangement joins TRBV19 to TRBJ1-2; 12 bases are a match to TRBD1. This CDR3 is built from 16 residues. V gave up 3 bases and J gave up 8 bases; unmatched junction bases: 10. Germline V gene data show CDR1 as LNHDA and CDR2 as SQIVND (reference sequence). This chain's CDR3 is CASSIKPGQGAEGYTF. CDR3 nucleotide sequence: TGTGCCAGTAGTATCAAACCGGGACAGGGGGCCGAGGGCTACACCTTC. The whole variable domain, filled in from reference TRBV19 and TRBJ1-2, reads DGGITQSPKYLFRKEGQNVTLSCEQNLNHDAMYWYRQDPGQGLRLIYYSQIVNDFQKGDIAEGYSVSREKKESFPLTVTSAQKNPTAFYLCASSIKPGQGAEGYTFGSGTRLTVV.

This chain uses TRBV30 with TRBJ2-1, with 7 bases lining up with TRBD2. Trimming took 2 bases from V and 8 from J; bases not matched to a gene: 18. Germline CDR1 and CDR2: GTSNPN and SVGIG (reference sequence). The CDR3 covers 17 residues. The CDR3 region is CAWSIIGGSGVGDEQFF. CDR3 in DNA: TGTGCCTGGAGTATCATCGGGGGGAGCGGGGTTGGCGATGAGCAGTTCTTC.

The chain joins TRBV3-1 (or the pseudogene TRBV3-2) to TRBJ1-1; 9 bases agree with TRBD1. V was pared by 7 bases and J by 1 base, with 7 bases of the junction left unmatched. CDR1 is LGHDT, CDR2 YNNKEL, per germline (reference sequence). The length of the CDR3 is 15 residues. This chain's CDR3 is CASTPDRGRNTEAFF. CDR3 bases: TGTGCCAGCACCCCGGACAGGGGAAGGAACACTGAAGCTTTCTTT.

This clone was seen only once. The V and J genes are TRBV30 and TRBJ1-3; 7 bases align to TRBD1. The V segment lost 5 bases and the J segment 2 bases; nucleotides outside the gene matches: 6. Germline loops: CDR1 GTSNPN, CDR2 SVGIG (reference sequence). This CDR3 spans 14 amino acids. The chain's CDR3 is CAWGPGGPGNTIYF. The DNA for the CDR3 is TGTGCCTGGGGCCCAGGGGGGCCTGGAAACACCATATATTTT.

The chain carries TRBV29-1 and TRBJ1-5; TRBD1 might be the D (5 bases). Germline CDR1 reads SQVTM; CDR2 reads ANQGSEA. The CDR3 length is 13 residues. Deletions cut 6 bases from V and 5 bases from J, with 14 bases between. CDR3 sequence (DNA): TGCAGCGTCGCGGTCCAGGGCGATCAGCCCCAGCATTTT. Its protein product is CSVAVQGDQPQHF. The entire variable domain, with the rest obtained from reference TRBV29-1 and TRBJ1-5, is as follows: SAVISQKPSRDICQRGTSLTIQCQVDSQVTMMFWYRQQPGQSLTLIATANQGSEATYESGFVIDKFPISRPNLTFSTLTVSNMSPEDSSIYLCSVAVQGDQPQHFGDGTRLSIL.

CDR3 sequence: CASSDGSEAFF. The CDR3 DNA reads TGTGCCAGCAGCGACGGGTCAGAAGCTTTCTTT. V usage is TRBV7-9 and J usage is TRBJ1-1; D is unresolved. V shed 5 bases and J shed 8 bases, with 9 bases lying between them. The germline V gene has CDR1 SEHNR and CDR2 FQNEAQ (reference sequence). This CDR3 comprises 11 residues.

The sample holds one count of this clone. The chain couples TRBV12-1 to TRBJ2-7; TRBD1, the D gene given by the table, was not confirmed from the DNA. TRBV12-1 corresponds to a pseudogene. The CDR3 sequence is 15 residues long. The CDR3 here is CASSFGDRGAGEQYF. Here the CDR3 DNA reads TGTGCCAGCAGCTTTGGAGACAGGGGTGCTGGGGAGCAGTACTTC.

J is TRBJ1-3 and V is TRBV3-1 (or the pseudogene TRBV3-2); TRBD1 agrees at 7 bases. CDR1 is LGHDT and CDR2 is YNNKEL in the germline V gene (reference sequence). J gave up 0 bases and V 1 base, and 15 bases lay outside the gene matches. CDR3 size: 20 residues. Here the CDR3 reads CASSQAVAGQKGYSGNTIYF. The CDR3 DNA follows: TGTGCCAGCAGCCAAGCGGTCGCGGGACAGAAAGGTTACTCTGGAAACACCATATATTTT.

CDR3 in amino acids: CASSRTSTEQYF. The CDR3 nucleotides read TGCGCCAGCAGCAGAACTAGTACCGAGCAGTACTTC. The chain uses TRBV5-1 and TRBJ2-7; TRBD2 is a possible D gene (5 bases). Germline V lookup: CDR1 SGHRS, CDR2 YFSETQ. Trimming removed 4 bases at V and 6 bases at J, with 11 bases between. The CDR3 consists of 12 residues.

The gene calls are TRBV3-1 (or the pseudogene TRBV3-2) and TRBJ2-4, with 8 positions matching TRBD2. CDR3 length: 18 amino acids. Germline CDR1 LGHDT, CDR2 YNNKEL (reference sequence). Trimming removed 0 bases from V and 0 bases from J; junction bases left unmatched: 7. The CDR3 spells CASSQDRGGSLAKNIQYF. DNA of the CDR3: TGTGCCAGCAGCCAAGATCGCGGGGGGTCCCTAGCCAAAAACATTCAGTACTTC.

V and J are TRBV7-3 and TRBJ2-3; a possible D gene is TRBD2 (5 bases). CDR3 size: 18 residues. Trimming pared 1 base from V and 3 bases from J, leaving 20 bases between. Germline-derived CDR1 and CDR2 are SGHTA and FQGTGA. The CDR3: CASSLRPRRAVKTDTQYF. CDR3 DNA sequence: TGTGCCAGCAGCTTAAGGCCAAGGAGAGCGGTCAAAACAGATACGCAGTATTTT. The variable domain in full, completed from reference TRBV7-3 and TRBJ2-3, reads GAGVSQTPSNKVTEKGKYVELRCDPISGHTALYWYRQSLGQGPEFLIYFQGTGAADDSGLPNDRFFAVRPEGSVSTLKIQRTERGDSAVYLCASSLRPRRAVKTDTQYFGPGTRLTVL.

Turning to this clone: This sample includes further DNA sequences coding for the same CDR3. This CDR3 reads CSGWTGALSGGYTF. CDR3 in DNA: TGCAGCGGATGGACAGGGGCGCTGAGTGGAGGCTACACCTTC. The rearrangement uses TRBV29-1 and TRBJ1-2; TRBD1 agrees at 9 bases. The CDR3 runs to 14 residues. V was pared by 7 bases and J by 8 bases, with 14 bases of the junction left unmatched. Per germline, CDR1 SQVTM and CDR2 ANQGSEA.

The chain combines TRBV4-1 with TRBJ2-7; perhaps TRBD2 as D (6 bases). Germline V gene data show CDR1 as MGHRA and CDR2 as YSYEKL. V dropped 4 bases and J dropped 3 bases, with 10 bases sitting between them. The CDR3 spans 13 residues. This chain's CDR3 is CASSPGEDYEQYF. CDR3 sequence (DNA): TGCGCCAGCAGCCCCGGGGAGGACTACGAGCAGTACTTC.

This sequence joins TRBV6-1 and TRBJ2-7; D is ambiguous. This CDR3 contains 15 residues. V lost 1 base and J lost 3, with 13 bases in between. Germline CDR1 reads MNHNS; CDR2 reads SASEGT. The CDR3 reads CASSEEPLSGYEQYF. CDR3 nucleotides: TGTGCCAGCAGTGAAGAGCCTCTTTCCGGCTACGAGCAGTACTTC.

The chain employs TRBV2 and TRBJ2-1; TRBD1 is a possible D gene (6 bases). The V gene's germline CDR1 is SNHLY and CDR2 FYNNEI. V shed 6 bases and J shed 10 bases, with 16 bases lying between them. The CDR3 consists of 13 residues. The CDR3 protein is CASSPTGPGEQFF. The CDR3, as DNA: TGTGCCAGCAGCCCCACAGGGCCCGGGGAGCAGTTCTTC.

The CDR3 region has the DNA TGTGCCAGCAGTGAAAGCTCGACAGGCCCCACCGGGGAGCTGTTTTTT. Translating gives CASSESSTGPTGELFF. The chain carries TRBV25-1 and TRBJ2-2; D might be TRBD1 (6 bases). Germline CDR1 is MGHDK and CDR2 is SYGVNS. The length of the CDR3 is 16 residues. V gave up 2 bases and J gave up 4 bases, with 14 bases separating them. Full variable domain (outside the CDR3, taken from reference TRBV25-1 and TRBJ2-2): EADIYQTPRYLVIGTGKKITLECSQTMGHDKMYWYQQDPGMELHLIHYSYGVNSTEKGDLSSESTVSRIRTEHFPLTLESARPSHTSQYLCASSESSTGPTGELFFGEGSRLTVL.

This clone was observed a handful of times. The gene calls are TRBV3-1 (or the pseudogene TRBV3-2) and TRBJ1-2; no firm D call. Germline loops: CDR1 LGHDT, CDR2 YNNKEL (reference sequence). V dropped 1 base and J dropped 5 bases, with 11 bases sitting between them. CDR3 length: 14 amino acids. The CDR3 DNA reads TGTGCCAGCAGCCAAGCTTCCGCGGAATATGGCTACACCTTC. Amino acids: CASSQASAEYGYTF.

The chain has TRBV5-1 and TRBJ1-3; D might be TRBD1 (6 bases). The CDR3 is made up of 17 amino acids. The germline V gene has CDR1 SGHRS and CDR2 YFSETQ. With 3 bases removed from V and 1 base from J, the gap between germline ends came to 17 bases. The CDR3 DNA is TGCGCCAGCAGCTCGGACAGCCACTTAACTTCTGGAAACACCATATATTTT. Protein: CASSSDSHLTSGNTIYF. Using reference TRBV5-1 and TRBJ1-3 for the parts outside the CDR3, the full variable domain is KAGVTQTPRYLIKTRGQQVTLSCSPISGHRSVSWYQQTPGQGLQFLFEYFSETQRNKGNFPGRFSGRQFSNSRSEMNVSTLELGDSALYLCASSSDSHLTSGNTIYFGEGSWLTVV.

This clone came up once. This chain connects TRBV28 to TRBJ1-3; TRBD1 might be the D (6 bases). Trimming cost V 6 bases and J 4 bases, with 13 bases left between them. The CDR3 extends over 14 amino acids. CDR1 is MDHEN and CDR2 is SYDVKM in the germline V gene. In nucleotides, the CDR3 is TGTGCCAGCAGCCCTAGGGGGGGAGGAAACACCATATATTTT. Translation: CASSPRGGGNTIYF.

The chain is built from TRBV5-1 and TRBJ1-2, with D possibly matching TRBD1 (6 bases). The CDR3 runs 15 residues. The ends were cut back, 0 bases at V and 6 bases at J, with 15 bases in the middle. Germline CDR1 SGHRS, CDR2 YFSETQ. The CDR3 spells CASSLGTGTFHGYTF. CDR3 nucleotides: TGCGCCAGCAGCTTGGGAACAGGGACGTTTCATGGCTACACCTTC.

This clone was recorded a few times. The J gene is TRBJ1-2, the V gene TRBV27, with 8 nucleotides matching TRBD1. The germline gives CDR1 MNHEY, CDR2 SMNVEV (reference sequence). This CDR3 is 13 amino acids long. V trimming: 4 bases; J trimming: 6 bases; junction bases outside the gene matches: 4. CDR3 amino acids: CASSYQGANGYTF. DNA for the CDR3: TGTGCCAGCAGTTATCAGGGGGCAAATGGCTACACCTTC.

The V gene is TRBV9, the J gene TRBJ2-2; possible D gene TRBD2, 6 bases. This CDR3 is 14 amino acids long. Trimming removed 2 bases at V and 3 bases at J, with 8 bases between. Germline CDR1 and CDR2: SGDLS and YYNGEE. This chain's CDR3 is CASSVGGYTGELFF. The CDR3, as DNA: TGTGCCAGCAGCGTTGGAGGGTACACCGGGGAGCTGTTTTTT.

This clone was found once. The chain uses TRBV10-3 and TRBJ1-1; D remains unclear. Per the germline V gene, CDR1 is ENHRY and CDR2 is SYGVKD. The CDR3 consists of 13 residues. Trimming cost V 7 bases and J 0 bases, with 9 bases left between them. CDR3: CAITEEMNTEAFF. DNA for the CDR3: TGTGCCATCACCGAGGAGATGAACACTGAAGCTTTCTTT.

The chain recombines TRBV24-1 with TRBJ1-5, with a possible D match to TRBD1 (5 bases). The CDR3 loop spans 13 amino acids. The ends were cut back, 5 bases at V and 7 bases at J, with 11 bases in the middle. Germline V lookup: CDR1 KGHDR, CDR2 SFDVKD. The CDR3 nucleotides are TGTGCCACCAGTGCCTCGGGGGGGCAGCCCCAGCATTTT. This encodes CATSASGGQPQHF.

J is TRBJ2-7 and V is TRBV27; D ambiguous. Germline values: CDR1 MNHEY, CDR2 SMNVEV (reference sequence). CDR3 length equals 13 residues. The V and J ends lost 5 bases and 6 bases respectively, with 14 bases between them. DNA of the CDR3: TGTGCCAGCAGTACTATCGACCGCGGCGAGCAGTACTTC. Protein product: CASSTIDRGEQYF.

The chain carries TRBV9 and TRBJ2-1; 8 nucleotides agree with TRBD2. Trimming took 3 bases from V and 9 from J; bases not matched to a gene: 8. The CDR3 runs to 14 residues. Germline CDR1 reads SGDLS; CDR2 reads YYNGEE. The CDR3 sequence: CASSDHGGAGEQFF. The CDR3 nucleotides read TGTGCCAGCAGCGATCACGGGGGGGCAGGTGAGCAGTTCTTC.